The 20 T cell receptor beta chains below come from one sample, sequenced in a study of blood T cell repertoires in COVID-19. Clones were sequenced by immunoSEQ multiplex PCR, and TCRdb holds only the in-frame ones, with some missing. This sample yields about 58,000 clones, of which 85% are seen a single time; around 4.5% belongs to the top ten. The sample taken for sequencing was peripheral blood. All receptors come from a man aged 40-49 years with active COVID-19.

The rearrangement links TRBV2 to TRBJ1-1, with 9 positions matching TRBD1. With V trimmed by 10 bases and J by 4 bases, 7 bases remained unmatched. Germline V gene sequence: CDR1 SNHLY, CDR2 FYNNEI. The CDR3 contains 13 residues. CDR3 DNA: TGTGCCAACCAACAGGGGGCCGTCACTGAAGCTTTCTTT. This gives the protein CANQQGAVTEAFF. The full variable domain, its missing parts supplied by reference TRBV2 and TRBJ1-1, is EPEVTQTPSHQVTQMGQEVILRCVPISNHLYFYWYRQILGQKVEFLVSFYNNEISEKSEIFDDQFSVERPDGSNFTLKIRSTKLEDSAMYFCANQQGAVTEAFFGQGTRLTVV.

This clone was seen more than once but under ten times. The chain joins TRBV7-2 to TRBJ2-3; D call uncertain. The CDR3 consists of 13 residues. The germline CDR1 and CDR2 sequences are SGHTA and FQGNSA. V lost 3 bases, J lost 7 bases, and 11 bases lay in between. The CDR3 is CASSFSPENTQYF. The CDR3 DNA follows: TGTGCCAGCAGCTTTAGCCCGGAGAATACGCAGTATTTT.

V usage is TRBV7-3 and J usage is TRBJ2-5; D possibly corresponds to TRBD2 (6 bases). Germline V gene data show CDR1 as SGHTA and CDR2 as FQGTGA. V lost 3 bases to trimming and J lost 2 bases, with 19 bases between them. This CDR3 region has 17 residues. CDR3 loop: CASSLGRSSGTQETQYF. In DNA, the CDR3 is TGTGCCAGCAGCTTGGGCCGGAGTAGCGGAACTCAAGAGACCCAGTACTTC.

With respect to this clone: The same CDR3 can be traced to other DNA sequences in this sample. The chain uses TRBV7-9 and TRBJ1-1, with TRBD1 matching over 8 bases. Trimming removed 3 bases from V and 0 bases from J; junction bases left unmatched: 0. The CDR3 runs to 14 residues. Germline-derived CDR1 and CDR2 are SEHNR and FQNEAQ (reference sequence). Written as DNA, the CDR3 is TGTGCCAGCAGCTTGGGACAGGTGAACACTGAAGCTTTCTTT. Translation gives CASSLGQVNTEAFF.

The rearrangement uses TRBV6-5 and TRBJ1-1; TRBD1 aligns across 7 bases. The CDR3 is made up of 13 amino acids. Germline CDR1 and CDR2: MNHEY and SVGAGI. J gave up 14 bases and V 4 bases, and 13 bases lay outside the gene matches. Here the CDR3 DNA reads TGTGCCAGCAGTTCAAGGAGGTGGGACAGTCCCTTCTTT. It encodes CASSSRRWDSPFF.

V usage is TRBV13 and J usage is TRBJ2-7; D gene uncertain. From germline, CDR1 is PRHDT and CDR2 FYEKMQ (reference sequence). The CDR3 runs 14 residues. The V end lost 5 bases, the J end lost 3 bases, and 14 bases lay between the germline ends. CDR3 coding DNA: TGTGCCAGCAGCGTACAGCAGAATCACTACGAGCAGTACTTC. Its protein product is CASSVQQNHYEQYF.

The chain combines TRBV6-1 with TRBJ2-6; 10 bases fit TRBD1. The ends lost 2 bases at V and 9 bases at J; junction bases unmatched: 22. Germline CDR1 and CDR2: MNHNS and SASEGT. The CDR3 extends over 21 amino acids. CDR3 region: CASSERTGTGAASTRINVLTF. CDR3 in DNA: TGTGCCAGCAGTGAACGTACCGGGACAGGGGCCGCTTCCACCCGGATCAACGTCCTGACTTTC.

CDR3 loop: CASTRDTGGNTEAFF. The DNA of the CDR3 is TGTGCCAGCACCCGTGACACCGGAGGGAACACTGAAGCTTTCTTT. This chain connects TRBV6-4 to TRBJ1-1; D is uncertain. This CDR3 spans 15 amino acids. Germline V CDR1 and CDR2: MRHNA, SNTAGT. The V gene lost 7 bases and the J gene lost 1 base, with 16 bases spanning the gap.

The chain links TRBV18 to TRBJ2-1; 11 bases line up with TRBD2. CDR3 length: 15 amino acids. V gave up 5 bases and J gave up 3 bases; unmatched junction bases: 3. Germline values: CDR1 KGHSH, CDR2 LQKENI. CDR3 nucleotide sequence: TGTGCCAGCTCAACCGGGACTAGCGGCTACAATGAGCAGTTCTTC. Protein: CASSTGTSGYNEQFF.

This clone was detected a few times. V usage is TRBV19 and J usage is TRBJ1-1; the D gene is possibly TRBD1 (6 bases). The CDR3 has 14 amino acids. Trimming cost V 7 bases and J 1 base, with 13 bases left between them. Germline V lookup: CDR1 LNHDA, CDR2 SQIVND (reference sequence). This CDR3 is CASIRRTANTEAFF. In DNA form, the CDR3 reads TGTGCCAGTATAAGGCGGACAGCGAACACTGAAGCTTTCTTT.

The V call is TRBV7-3, the J call TRBJ2-1, with 15 bases matching TRBD2. CDR1 and CDR2 (germline): SGHTA, FQGTGA. This CDR3 has 16 residues. Trimming removed 4 bases from V and 7 bases from J; junction bases left unmatched: 5. As DNA, the CDR3 is TGTGCCAGCAGCTCCGGACTAGCGGGAGGGACGAATGAGCAGTTCTTC. This encodes CASSSGLAGGTNEQFF.

This chain uses TRBV3-1 (or the pseudogene TRBV3-2) with TRBJ2-7; 7 nucleotides align to TRBD1. Germline CDR1 LGHDT, CDR2 YNNKEL (reference sequence). CDR3 length: 18 residues. After removal of 4 bases from V and 0 bases from J, the junction contained 15 bases not matched to a gene. CDR3 bases: TGTGCCAGCAGCCCCGCGAGCCGACGGACAGGCCGCTCCTACGAGCAGTACTTC. Encoded protein: CASSPASRRTGRSYEQYF.

V and J are TRBV2 and TRBJ2-1; 8 bases agree with TRBD1. This CDR3 comprises 15 residues. The germline CDR1 and CDR2 sequences are SNHLY and FYNNEI. The J segment lost 5 bases and the V segment lost 8 bases, leaving 11 bases of the junction unmatched. The CDR3 loop is CASGTGGTGDNEQFF. CDR3 sequence (DNA): TGTGCCAGCGGTACAGGGGGAACTGGAGACAATGAGCAGTTCTTC.

This clone was recorded a few times. The V gene is TRBV11-2, the J gene TRBJ2-4; TRBD2 matches at 10 bases. From germline, CDR1 is SGHAT and CDR2 FQNNGV. The CDR3 contains 18 residues. The trim removed 5 bases at V and 0 bases at J, leaving 10 bases unmatched. The CDR3 coding sequence is TGTGCCAGCAGCCAGTCGACAAGACTAGCGGGAGCCAAAAACATTCAGTACTTC. Amino acid sequence: CASSQSTRLAGAKNIQYF.

This sequence joins TRBV28 and TRBJ2-3, with 13 nucleotides matching TRBD2. The CDR3 extends over 20 amino acids. J gave up 3 bases and V 5 bases, and 17 bases lay outside the gene matches. CDR1 MDHEN and CDR2 SYDVKM come from the germline V gene. CDR3 sequence: CASSPRTSGSFVEGTDTQYF. The CDR3 DNA is TGTGCCAGCAGTCCCCGGACTAGCGGGAGTTTCGTAGAAGGAACAGATACGCAGTATTTT.

The gene calls are TRBV28 and TRBJ2-5; D possibly corresponds to TRBD2 (5 bases). CDR3 length: 13 residues. CDR1 and CDR2 from the germline V gene are MDHEN and SYDVKM. The germline V and J ends were trimmed by 2 bases and 6 bases, with 10 bases remaining between them. DNA of the CDR3: TGTGCCAGCAGTTTAAGAGGGTGGAAGACCCAGTACTTC. This codes for CASSLRGWKTQYF.

V gene TRBV12-3 or TRBV12-4 combines with J gene TRBJ2-5; the D gene is possibly TRBD1 (5 bases). CDR3 length: 13 amino acids. V was pared by 5 bases and J by 2 bases, with 9 bases between. The CDR3 sequence: CASSRQLQETQYF. The DNA for the CDR3 is TGTGCCAGCAGTCGACAGCTTCAAGAGACCCAGTACTTC.

The chain links TRBV6-1 to TRBJ1-2; weak D call: TRBD1 (6 bases). The CDR3 runs 15 residues. V gave up 2 bases and J gave up 1 base, with 11 bases separating them. Germline V CDR1 and CDR2: MNHNS, SASEGT. CDR3 sequence reads: CASSEIQGYNYGYTF. The CDR3 nucleotides read TGTGCCAGCAGTGAAATCCAGGGGTATAACTATGGCTACACCTTC.

The sample holds a few counts of this clone. The V and J genes are TRBV7-3 and TRBJ1-3; 7 bases agree with TRBD1. Trimming removed 1 base from V and 2 bases from J; junction bases left unmatched: 8. The germline gives CDR1 SGHTA, CDR2 FQGTGA. There are 17 residues in the CDR3. CDR3 nucleotide sequence: TGTGCCAGCAGCTTAAACGAATCCGGGACAGCTGGAAACACCATATATTTT. Translation gives CASSLNESGTAGNTIYF.

The chain recombines TRBV5-1 with TRBJ1-2; the match to TRBD1 covers 12 bases. V gave up 4 bases and J gave up 7 bases; unmatched junction bases: 8. CDR1 SGHRS and CDR2 YFSETQ come from the germline V gene. CDR3 size: 15 residues. The CDR3 protein is CASSQGQGAPFGYTF. The CDR3 nucleotides read TGCGCCAGCAGCCAGGGACAGGGGGCCCCCTTTGGCTACACCTTC.